Presented here are 30 T cell receptor beta chains from one specimen sequenced in a study of blood T cell repertoires in COVID-19. Some clones are missing from TCRdb's copy, which holds only in-frame ones; the method was immunoSEQ multiplex PCR. The data contain 250,000 to 350,000 clones, about 91% of them singletons. The specimen was peripheral blood. These receptors originate from a woman in her twenties or thirties who had recovered from COVID-19.

V and J are TRBV15 and TRBJ2-1; D is possibly TRBD1 (7 bases). Trimming left V 3 bases short and J 7 bases short, with 13 bases between. Germline CDR1 and CDR2: LNHNV and YYDKDF (reference sequence). The CDR3 runs to 14 residues. The DNA of the CDR3 is TGTGCCACCAGCAGTGACTCAGGGGGGAATGAGCAGTTCTTC. Translation gives CATSSDSGGNEQFF.

This clone is a singleton in its sample. The chain is built from TRBV2 and TRBJ1-1; 8 bases fit TRBD1. The ends lost 1 base at V and 0 bases at J; junction bases unmatched: 1. The CDR3 covers 15 residues. In germline, CDR1 is SNHLY, CDR2 FYNNEI. The CDR3 is CASSEEDRVNTEAFF. The CDR3 bases are TGTGCCAGCAGTGAAGAGGACAGGGTGAACACTGAAGCTTTCTTT.

This clone was seen a few times. The same CDR3 is also encoded by other DNA sequences in this sample. V is TRBV20-1 and J is TRBJ1-1; no definite D call. The CDR3 length is 10 residues. Trimming cost V 6 bases and J 4 bases, with 6 bases left between them. The germline CDR1 and CDR2 sequences are DFQATT and SNEGSKA (reference sequence). DNA of the CDR3: TGCAGTGCAGCACGCACTGAAGCTTTCTTT. Protein product: CSAARTEAFF.

This clone is a singleton in its sample. V and J are TRBV2 and TRBJ2-5, with 10 bases fitting TRBD2. This CDR3 is built from 15 residues. The J segment lost 5 bases and the V segment lost 2 bases, leaving 5 bases of the junction unmatched. Germline V lookup: CDR1 SNHLY, CDR2 FYNNEI. The CDR3 loop is CASSEQAGGYETQYF. For the CDR3, the DNA is TGTGCCAGCAGTGAACAAGCGGGGGGGTATGAGACCCAGTACTTC. Drawing the rest from reference TRBV2 and TRBJ2-5, the complete variable domain is EPEVTQTPSHQVTQMGQEVILRCVPISNHLYFYWYRQILGQKVEFLVSFYNNEISEKSEIFDDQFSVERPDGSNFTLKIRSTKLEDSAMYFCASSEQAGGYETQYFGPGTRLLVL.

V gene TRBV9 combines with J gene TRBJ1-2; the match to TRBD1 covers 9 bases. Germline loops: CDR1 SGDLS, CDR2 YYNGEE. The CDR3 has 15 amino acids. V shed 4 bases, J shed 6 bases, and the junction held 10 bases outside the gene matches. CDR3 residues: CASSKAGTGFDGYTF. The CDR3 coding sequence is TGTGCCAGCAGCAAAGCGGGGACAGGGTTTGATGGCTACACCTTC. Drawing the rest from reference TRBV9 and TRBJ1-2, the complete variable domain is DSGVTQTPKHLITATGQRVTLRCSPRSGDLSVYWYQQSLDQGLQFLIQYYNGEERAKGNILERFSAQQFPDLHSELNLSSLELGDSALYFCASSKAGTGFDGYTFGSGTRLTVV.

CDR3 amino acids: CSFRDRGVTDTQYF. CDR3 DNA: TGCAGCTTCCGGGACAGGGGCGTCACAGATACGCAGTATTTT. The chain links TRBV29-1 to TRBJ2-3; 10 nucleotides align to TRBD1. The CDR3 length is 14 residues. The germline V gene has CDR1 SQVTM and CDR2 ANQGSEA. With 8 bases clipped from V and 2 bases from J, the junction kept 7 bases outside the gene matches.

The CDR3 spells CAISESNAGNYGYTF. The CDR3 region has the DNA TGTGCCATCAGTGAGTCGAACGCAGGGAACTATGGCTACACCTTC. The chain is built from TRBV10-3 and TRBJ1-2; a possible D gene is TRBD1 (5 bases). The V end lost 0 bases, the J end lost 2 bases, and 10 bases lay between the germline ends. The CDR3 is made up of 15 amino acids. CDR1 and CDR2 (germline): ENHRY, SYGVKD.

V is TRBV10-3 and J is TRBJ1-6; D gene uncertain. In germline, CDR1 is ENHRY, CDR2 SYGVKD. CDR3 length: 15 residues. Trimming pared 2 bases from V and 4 bases from J, leaving 9 bases between. The CDR3 is CAISEQIEYNSPLHF. Written as DNA, the CDR3 is TGTGCCATCAGTGAGCAGATCGAATATAATTCACCCCTCCACTTT.

The gene calls are TRBV7-8 and TRBJ2-2, with D maybe TRBD1 (5 bases). The germline V and J ends were trimmed by 2 bases and 0 bases, with 7 bases remaining between them. Germline CDR1 is SGHVS and CDR2 is FQNEAQ. This CDR3 is built from 15 residues. The CDR3 nucleotides are TGTGCCAGCAGCTTAAAGGGGACGAACACCGGGGAGCTGTTTTTT. This sequence encodes CASSLKGTNTGELFF.

The V gene is TRBV5-6, the J gene TRBJ2-7, with D tentatively TRBD2 (6 bases). V dropped 2 bases and J dropped 3 bases, with 12 bases sitting between them. This CDR3 region has 14 residues. The germline CDR1 and CDR2 sequences are SGHDT and YYEEEE. The CDR3 protein is CASSFGRGIYEQYF. CDR3 DNA: TGTGCCAGCAGCTTCGGTCGGGGGATCTACGAGCAGTACTTC.

The chain has TRBV29-1 and TRBJ2-7; D gene uncertain. V was shortened by 6 bases and J by 0 bases, with 12 bases between the two germline ends. The length of the CDR3 is 13 residues. Germline V gene lookup returns CDR1 SQVTM and CDR2 ANQGSEA. In nucleotides, the CDR3 is TGCAGCGTACCGGGTATGGGCTCCTACGAGCAGTACTTC. Protein sequence: CSVPGMGSYEQYF.

The CDR3 DNA reads TGTGCCAGCAGTCAGGCGTTCGTGGCTTTCTTT. Its protein is CASSQAFVAFF. The J gene is TRBJ1-1, the V gene TRBV6-2 or TRBV6-3; D call uncertain. This CDR3 is built from 11 residues. V shed 5 bases and J shed 11 bases, with 12 bases lying between them. The germline V gene has CDR1 MNHEY and CDR2 SVGEGT.

This clone was detected once. The chain carries TRBV6-5 and TRBJ1-2; maybe TRBD1 (6 bases). The V gene's germline CDR1 is MNHEY and CDR2 SVGAGI. The ends were cut back, 6 bases at V and 8 bases at J, with 19 bases in the middle. This CDR3 is 14 amino acids long. For the CDR3, the DNA is TGTGCCAGCAGGGGGGCCGCCAGAGATTACGGCTACACCTTC. Translated: CASRGAARDYGYTF.

This chain joins TRBV12-3 or TRBV12-4 and TRBJ1-2, with D unclear. The CDR3 is 12 residues long. V was trimmed by 6 bases and J by 3 bases, leaving 8 bases between them. As DNA, the CDR3 is TGTGCCAGCAGCCCCGGAGACTATGGCTACACCTTC. Its translation is CASSPGDYGYTF.

This CDR3 reads CASSLISQETQYF. CDR3 in DNA: TGTGCCAGCAGTTTAATCAGCCAAGAGACCCAGTACTTC. The rearrangement links TRBV27 to TRBJ2-5; D gene uncertain. V lost 2 bases and J lost 1, with 5 bases in between. The CDR3 has 13 amino acids. CDR1 is MNHEY and CDR2 is SMNVEV in the germline V gene (reference sequence).

The CDR3 here is CATSWVARSTDTQYF. The CDR3 nucleotides are TGTGCCACCAGCTGGGTAGCGAGGAGCACAGATACGCAGTATTTT. The rearrangement links TRBV15 to TRBJ2-3; a possible D gene is TRBD2 (5 bases). Germline loops: CDR1 LNHNV, CDR2 YYDKDF (reference sequence). The V and J ends lost 5 bases and 0 bases respectively, with 12 bases between them. This CDR3 has 15 amino acids.

V and J are TRBV6-2 or TRBV6-3 and TRBJ2-7, with 7 nucleotides matching TRBD1. Germline V gene data show CDR1 as MNHEY and CDR2 as SVGEGT. The CDR3 consists of 13 residues. The junction had 4 bases not matched to a gene; V was cut back by 6 bases and J by 2 bases. CDR3 nucleotide sequence: TGTGCCAGCAGCGACAGGGTCCCCTACGAGCAGTACTTC. Its protein product is CASSDRVPYEQYF.

The chain joins TRBV9 to TRBJ2-3; 10 positions match TRBD2. The V segment lost 4 bases and the J segment 4 bases; nucleotides outside the gene matches: 12. Per the germline V gene, CDR1 is SGDLS and CDR2 is YYNGEE. This CDR3 has 17 residues. CDR3 sequence (DNA): TGTGCCAGCAGCTCCCCAAGTCAGCGGGGGGGTCCAGATACGCAGTATTTT. Translating it yields CASSSPSQRGGPDTQYF.

This rearrangement joins TRBV10-3 to TRBJ2-3, with 14 positions matching TRBD2. J lost 3 bases, V lost 5 bases, and 4 bases had no gene match. The CDR3 has 16 amino acids. The germline gives CDR1 ENHRY, CDR2 SYGVKD. For the CDR3, the DNA is TGTGCCATCAGTCGGACTAGCGGGGGGCAGACAGATACGCAGTATTTT. Protein sequence: CAISRTSGGQTDTQYF.

This chain connects TRBV5-1 to TRBJ2-3; possibly TRBD2 for D (6 bases). Trimming stripped 4 bases from V and 4 bases from J, with 13 bases between. Germline lookup yields CDR1 SGHRS and CDR2 YFSETQ. The CDR3 consists of 14 residues. The CDR3 coding sequence is TGCGCCAGCAGCCTAGGGACTGCTCCAGATACGCAGTATTTT. Its protein product is CASSLGTAPDTQYF.

This chain's CDR3 is CATSDGGRDNQPQHF. CDR3 DNA sequence: TGTGCCACCAGTGATGGAGGGAGGGACAATCAGCCCCAGCATTTT. This chain uses TRBV24-1 with TRBJ1-5, with D uncertain. The CDR3 covers 15 residues. The ends were cut back, 3 bases at V and 3 bases at J, with 11 bases in the middle. CDR1 is KGHDR, CDR2 SFDVKD, per germline.

The chain recombines TRBV19 with TRBJ1-2, with TRBD1 identical over 8 bases. This CDR3 has 13 amino acids. The ends lost 5 bases at V and 6 bases at J; junction bases unmatched: 5. CDR1 LNHDA and CDR2 SQIVND come from the germline V gene (reference sequence). CDR3 in amino acids: CASSADRDNGYTF. The CDR3 nucleotides read TGTGCCAGTAGTGCGGACAGGGACAATGGCTACACCTTC. Supplemented by reference TRBV19 and TRBJ1-2, the full variable domain reads DGGITQSPKYLFRKEGQNVTLSCEQNLNHDAMYWYRQDPGQGLRLIYYSQIVNDFQKGDIAEGYSVSREKKESFPLTVTSAQKNPTAFYLCASSADRDNGYTFGSGTRLTVV.

The V and J genes are TRBV12-5 and TRBJ1-4; 9 bases agree with TRBD1. The V and J ends lost 7 bases and 5 bases, in that order; junction bases with no gene match: 20. CDR1 and CDR2 from the germline V gene are LGHNT and FRNRAP. The CDR3 consists of 19 residues. CDR3 amino acids: CASASPWTGEIGTNEKLFF. CDR3 coding DNA: TGTGCTAGTGCCTCCCCGTGGACAGGGGAGATCGGTACCAATGAAAAACTGTTTTTT.

CDR3 sequence (DNA): TGTGCCAGCAGTGAAGGCGGTTCCGGCTACGAGCAGTACTTC. Amino acid sequence: CASSEGGSGYEQYF. V is TRBV6-1 and J is TRBJ2-7; D is uncertain. Germline V gene lookup returns CDR1 MNHNS and CDR2 SASEGT. V lost 1 base and J lost 3, with 10 bases in between. The CDR3 loop spans 14 amino acids.

The V gene is TRBV6-1, the J gene TRBJ2-1; TRBD2 is a possible D gene (7 bases). The CDR3 has 14 residues. Trimming left V 3 bases short and J 4 bases short, with 10 bases between. In germline, CDR1 is MNHNS, CDR2 SASEGT. CDR3 bases: TGTGCCAGCAGTGAGCGGGGGCGATACAATGAGCAGTTCTTC. It is translated as CASSERGRYNEQFF.

The V call is TRBV28, the J call TRBJ2-7; possible D gene TRBD1, 5 bases. The germline V and J ends were trimmed by 8 bases and 4 bases, with 18 bases remaining between them. The CDR3 sequence is 14 residues long. CDR1 and CDR2 from the germline V gene are MDHEN and SYDVKM. CDR3 residues: CASRSLQGRYEQYF. In DNA form, the CDR3 reads TGTGCCAGCCGATCCCTCCAGGGAAGGTACGAGCAGTACTTC. The entire variable domain, with the rest obtained from reference TRBV28 and TRBJ2-7, is as follows: DVKVTQSSRYLVKRTGEKVFLECVQDMDHENMFWYRQDPGLGLRLIYFSYDVKMKEKGDIPEGYSVSREKKERFSLILESASTNQTSMYLCASRSLQGRYEQYFGPGTRLTVT.

The J gene is TRBJ1-6, the V gene TRBV3-1 (or the pseudogene TRBV3-2), with D possibly TRBD1 on 6 matching bases. V dropped 0 bases and J dropped 10 bases, with 16 bases sitting between them. CDR1 and CDR2 from the germline V gene are LGHDT and YNNKEL (reference sequence). The CDR3 consists of 16 residues. CDR3 nucleotides: TGTGCCAGCAGCCAAGATGGGGTAGGGGGTGGGTCACCCCTCCACTTT. This sequence encodes CASSQDGVGGGSPLHF.

The chain combines TRBV19 with TRBJ1-5, with 8 bases that match TRBD1. This CDR3 is 15 amino acids long. The V and J ends lost 3 bases and 0 bases, in that order; junction bases with no gene match: 1. CDR1 is LNHDA and CDR2 is SQIVND in the germline V gene (reference sequence). The CDR3, as DNA: TGTGCCAGTAGTATGGGACAGGCTAGCAATCAGCCCCAGCATTTT. It encodes CASSMGQASNQPQHF.

The chain uses TRBV7-9 and TRBJ1-2, with TRBD1 matching over 7 bases. The CDR3 is made up of 14 amino acids. Losses at the gene ends were 5 bases for V and 8 bases for J; bases not matched to a gene: 11. Per germline, CDR1 SEHNR and CDR2 FQNEAQ (reference sequence). The CDR3 region has the DNA TGTGCCAGCAGCAGCCGACAGGGCCTGATGGGCTACACCTTC. As protein: CASSSRQGLMGYTF. Using reference TRBV7-9 and TRBJ1-2 for the parts outside the CDR3, the full variable domain is DTGVSQNPRHKITKRGQNVTFRCDPISEHNRLYWYRQTLGQGPEFLTYFQNEAQLEKSRLLSDRFSAERPKGSFSTLEIQRTEQGDSAMYLCASSSRQGLMGYTFGSGTRLTVV.

In DNA form, the CDR3 reads TGTGCCAGCAGCAAAAGGGGGACGGACACTGAAGCTTTCTTT. The encoded protein is CASSKRGTDTEAFF. This chain joins TRBV11-3 and TRBJ1-1, with D possibly being TRBD1 (6 bases). This CDR3 is built from 14 residues. Trimming took off 5 bases at V and 3 bases at J, with 13 bases between the two ends. The germline V gene has CDR1 SGHNT and CDR2 YENEEA.